These 7 T cell receptor beta chains share one sample of origin, sequenced in a study of blood T cells in healthy people across ages. Alongside a J-beta primer mix, a sample-barcoded 5' primer served in a second PCR lasting about 7 to 11 cycles. Using its own MiXCR run on the 5' RACE reads, TCRdb lists one record per CDR3 protein. The table records about 930,000 distinct CDR3 sequences, 25% to 30% of them present only once. These data are also associated with another study on T cells of mothers and their children.

Sequencing input: blood. The receptors stem from a woman in her thirties or forties in good health.

Points on this clonotype: One base away lies a much larger clone, so this may be a sequencing read error. The chain is built from TRBV29-1 and TRBJ2-7; 10 nucleotides match TRBD1. Trimming removed 8 bases from V and 3 bases from J; junction bases left unmatched: 10. There are 14 residues in the CDR3. Germline-derived CDR1 and CDR2 are SQVTM and ANQGSEA. The CDR3 sequence is CSINTGTGDYEQYF. CDR3 in DNA: TGCAGCATCAACACCGGGACAGGGGACTACGAGCAGTACTTC.

This chain joins TRBV20-1 and TRBJ1-4; 12 nucleotides match TRBD1. V gave up 3 bases and J gave up 6 bases; unmatched junction bases: 2. The CDR3 has 14 amino acids. CDR1 and CDR2 from the germline V gene are DFQATT and SNEGSKA (reference sequence). CDR3 nucleotides: TGCAGTGCTAGGGGGACAGGGGGCGATGAAAAACTGTTTTTT. This sequence encodes CSARGTGGDEKLFF.

This chain links TRBV20-1 with TRBJ2-3; D gene uncertain. Germline CDR1 DFQATT, CDR2 SNEGSKA (reference sequence). V lost 6 bases, J lost 8 bases, and 12 bases lay in between. The CDR3 contains 11 residues. CDR3 in amino acids: CSAHLCGTQYF. CDR3 bases: TGCAGTGCCCACCTCTGCGGTACGCAGTATTTT.

The gene calls are TRBV6-5 and TRBJ1-2; unclear D gene. This CDR3 is built from 21 residues. The V end was cut by 0 bases, the J end by 9 bases, with 35 bases between. In germline, CDR1 is MNHEY, CDR2 SVGAGI. CDR3 amino acids: CASSYSRRSTIRLRHSPRYTF. CDR3 in DNA: TGTGCCAGCAGTTACTCTCGGAGGAGTACTATTCGCCTTCGTCACTCGCCACGCTACACCTTC.

The chain combines TRBV2 with TRBJ1-1, with D perhaps TRBD1 (5 bases). Germline V gene data show CDR1 as SNHLY and CDR2 as FYNNEI. V was pared by 1 base and J by 0 bases, with 12 bases between. The CDR3 loop spans 16 amino acids. CDR3 DNA: TGTGCCAGCAGTGAAGGAATGGGACTTGTGAACACTGAAGCTTTCTTT. This codes for CASSEGMGLVNTEAFF.

This clonotype was found a few times. The CDR3 sequence is CSVEQSTEAFF. DNA for the CDR3: TGCAGCGTTGAGCAGTCCACTGAAGCTTTCTTT. V gene TRBV29-1 combines with J gene TRBJ1-1; D is ambiguous. CDR1 and CDR2 (germline): SQVTM, ANQGSEA. V gave up 3 bases and J gave up 4 bases, with 6 bases separating them. The CDR3 length is 11 residues.

The chain employs TRBV9 and TRBJ1-1, with 9 nucleotides matching TRBD1. The ends lost 0 bases at V and 11 bases at J; junction bases unmatched: 11. Germline V gene lookup returns CDR1 SGDLS and CDR2 YYNGEE. The CDR3 loop spans 15 amino acids. CDR3 sequence (DNA): TGTGCCAGCAGCGTAGGCCCCGACAGGGGGTTACGGGCTTTCTTT. Translating it yields CASSVGPDRGLRAFF.